This is a list of T cell receptor beta chains from one sample in a study of blood T cell repertoires in COVID-19. Some clones are missing from TCRdb's copy, which holds only in-frame ones; the method was immunoSEQ multiplex PCR. The sample has 89,000 or so clones; around 85% are singletons. The sample taken for sequencing was peripheral blood. These receptors all come from a man older than 75 with acute or convalescent COVID-19. CDR3s include the opening cysteine and the closing phenylalanine or tryptophan. Fields, in order: clone size, V gene, D gene, J gene, CDR3 DNA, CDR3 protein. D genes are given only for firm matches. Only some rows state a clone size, as once, few, many or a class for expanded clones.

>.|TRBV6-5|.|TRBJ1-4
TGTGCCAGCAGTCCCGGCGGCAGGAGGAGTGAAAAACTGTTTTTT
CASSPGGRRSEKLFF
>.|TRBV11-3|TRBD2|TRBJ2-2
TGTGCCAGCAGCTTAGGAGGTCGAGCGGGAGCCGGGGAGCTGTTTTTT
CASSLGGRAGAGELFF
>.|TRBV27|.|TRBJ1-1
TGTGCCAGCAGTTGGAGGACGCCGTCAGAAGCTTTCTTT
CASSWRTPSEAFF
>.|TRBV3-1/TRBV3-2|.|TRBJ1-1
TGTGCCAGCAGCCAAGTCCAGGGGAACACTGAAGCTTTCTTT
CASSQVQGNTEAFF
>.|TRBV27|.|TRBJ2-1
TGTGCCAGCAGTTTATCCCCTAGTGAGCAGTTCTTC
CASSLSPSEQFF
>.|TRBV19|TRBD1|TRBJ1-2
TGTGCCAGTAGAACTACAGGGGAGCCCCTTAACTATGGCTACACCTTC
CASRTTGEPLNYGYTF
>.|TRBV5-6|TRBD1|TRBJ1-2
TGTGCCAGCAGCGTACAGGGGGGTGACTATGGCTACACCTTC
CASSVQGGDYGYTF
>once|TRBV6-5|.|TRBJ1-6
TGTGCCAGCAGTTACTCGGGAGATTCACCCCTCCACTTT
CASSYSGDSPLHF
>.|TRBV9|.|TRBJ1-3
TGTGCCAGCAGCGTAGCAGACCGGGTCCAATTTAGCTCTGGAAACACCATATATTTT
CASSVADRVQFSSGNTIYF
>.|TRBV19|TRBD2|TRBJ2-3
TGTGCCAGTAGTGTACTAGCGGGGAGCCCCACAGATACGCAGTATTTT
CASSVLAGSPTDTQYF
>once|TRBV12-3/TRBV12-4|.|TRBJ2-2
TGTGCCAGCAGTCCCACTCATGGCGGGGAGCTGTTTTTT
CASSPTHGGELFF
>.|TRBV3-1/TRBV3-2|TRBD2|TRBJ2-5
TGTGCCAGCAGCCCCCAGCGGGAGGGCCTTGAGACCCAGTACTTC
CASSPQREGLETQYF
>.|TRBV19|.|TRBJ1-2
TGTGCCAGTACCGGCGGGGTCAGGAACTATGGCTACACCTTC
CASTGGVRNYGYTF
>.|TRBV6-5|TRBD2|TRBJ2-1
TGTGCCAGCCCCACTCTAGCGGGAGGGGGTGAGCAGTTCTTC
CASPTLAGGGEQFF
>.|TRBV20-1|TRBD1|TRBJ2-1
TGCAGTGCTAGTGGGGGACAGGTCAACAATGAGCAGTTCTTC
CSASGGQVNNEQFF
>.|TRBV9|TRBD1|TRBJ2-5
TGTGCCAGCAGCGTAGGAAGGGGGCGGGAGACCCAGTACTTC
CASSVGRGRETQYF
>.|TRBV25-1|TRBD2|TRBJ2-1
TGTGCCAGTCAGCGGGAGAGAAACAATGAGCAGTTCTTC
CASQRERNNEQFF
>.|TRBV5-1|TRBD1|TRBJ2-6
TGCGCCAGCAGCTTGGCCCCCATGGGACAGGGTTCTGGGGCCAACGTCCTGACTTTC
CASSLAPMGQGSGANVLTF
>.|TRBV6-2/TRBV6-3|.|TRBJ2-7
TGTGCCAGCAGTTACGTACAGGACTCCTACGAGCAGTACTTC
CASSYVQDSYEQYF
>.|TRBV5-1|.|TRBJ2-5
TGCGCCAGCAGCTTGGGAGGGTTCGACGCACAAGAGACCCAGTACTTC
CASSLGGFDAQETQYF
>few|TRBV6-6|TRBD1|TRBJ1-5
TGTGCCAGCAGGCAGCGCGGACAGGGGAGCAATCAGCCCCAGCATTTT
CASRQRGQGSNQPQHF
>once|TRBV28|.|TRBJ2-7
TGTGCCAGCAGTTACGGGGGACTCCCTAAGCAGTACTTC
CASSYGGLPKQYF
>few|TRBV11-3|.|TRBJ2-3
TGTGCCAGCAGCTTTGAGGATACGCAGTATTTT
CASSFEDTQYF
>.|TRBV6-5|TRBD1|TRBJ1-2
TGTGCCAGCAGTAGAGGACAGGGCGGTTCTGGCTACACCTTC
CASSRGQGGSGYTF
>.|TRBV19|TRBD1|TRBJ1-1
TGTGCCAGTAGTATTCAGGGGGCTGGCACTGAAGCTTTCTTT
CASSIQGAGTEAFF
>once|TRBV10-1|TRBD2|TRBJ2-1
TGCGCCAGCAGCTTCGGACTAGCGGGAGTTGATTTTGAGCAGTTCTTC
CASSFGLAGVDFEQFF
>once|TRBV19|.|TRBJ1-1
TGTGCCAGTAGCCCGGGCAGGGGTTTAGACACTGAAGCTTTCTTT
CASSPGRGLDTEAFF
>.|TRBV7-3|.|TRBJ2-2
TGTGCCAGCAGCTTATTTGGCGGGGTGGCCGGGGAGCTGTTTTTT
CASSLFGGVAGELFF
>.|TRBV5-8|TRBD2|TRBJ2-7
TGTGCCAGCAGCCCATACCTCGGCGGGAGAGACTCCTACGAGCAGTACTTC
CASSPYLGGRDSYEQYF
>.|TRBV5-1|TRBD2|TRBJ2-3
TGCGCCAGCAGCCTACTAGCGGGAGTCCCAGATACGCAGTATTTT
CASSLLAGVPDTQYF
>.|TRBV28|.|TRBJ1-2
TGTGCCAGCACTACTCCCCTGAGGGACTATGGCTACACCTTC
CASTTPLRDYGYTF
>.|TRBV24-1|TRBD1|TRBJ1-5
TGTGCCACCAGCCGGACAGGGGGCAATCAGCCCCAGCATTTT
CATSRTGGNQPQHF
>.|TRBV6-5|.|TRBJ1-4
TGTGCCAGCAGTTCCGGGAGCGGAAAACTGTTTTTT
CASSSGSGKLFF
>once|TRBV10-3|TRBD2|TRBJ2-2
TGTGCCATCAGTGAGCCAGCGGGAGGGCGTTCCACCGGGGAGCTGTTTTTT
CAISEPAGGRSTGELFF
>.|TRBV27|.|TRBJ1-2
TGTGCCAGCAGGACAGTCTATGGCTACACCTTC
CASRTVYGYTF
>.|TRBV6-6|.|TRBJ1-5
TGTGCCAGCAGTTACCTCGGGGATGGCAATCAGCCCCAGCATTTT
CASSYLGDGNQPQHF
>.|TRBV19|TRBD2|TRBJ2-1
TGTGCCAGTAGGACACTAGCGGGGGGATACAATGAGCAGTTCTTC
CASRTLAGGYNEQFF
>few|TRBV12-3/TRBV12-4|.|TRBJ1-2
TGTGCCAGCAGTTTAGTGGGGGGAGGCTACACCTTC
CASSLVGGGYTF
>.|TRBV20-1|TRBD2|TRBJ2-7
TGCAGTGCAGTCGGGAGGTACGAGCAGTACTTC
CSAVGRYEQYF
>.|TRBV30|TRBD2|TRBJ2-1
TGTGCCTGGAGTGTACCCAGCGGGGTTTACAATGAGCAGTTCTTC
CAWSVPSGVYNEQFF
>.|TRBV6-9|.|TRBJ2-7
TGTGCCAGCAGTTGTGCGGGACCCTACGAGCAGTACTTC
CASSCAGPYEQYF
>.|TRBV2|.|TRBJ2-5
TGTGCCAGCACTTTGGGACTTGAAGAGACCCAGTACTTC
CASTLGLEETQYF
>.|TRBV7-3|.|TRBJ2-2
TGTGCCAGCAGCTTACGAGGGAACACCGGGGAGCTGTTTTTT
CASSLRGNTGELFF
>.|TRBV7-9|.|TRBJ2-7
TGTGCCAGCAGCTTAGCGGCACCCTACGAGCAGTACTTC
CASSLAAPYEQYF
>.|TRBV28|TRBD1|TRBJ1-2
TGTGCCAGCACCACCCCCGGGACAGGGTCCTATGGCTACACCTTC
CASTTPGTGSYGYTF
>few|TRBV28|.|TRBJ1-5
TGTGCCAGCAGCCTCAGGGCCTCGAATCAGCCCCAGCATTTT
CASSLRASNQPQHF